This TCR beta chain appears in the sequencing data of a study of shared clonotypes between healthy human individuals. Adult donors, all healthy and HIV-negative, had no recent acute infections or vaccinations. At deep level, the assay was performed. This table comes from immunoSEQ multiplex PCR, and its TCRdb copy is limited to in-frame clones, with some not included. The table shows roughly 1,000,000 clones, with about 84% occurring only once. Trimming cost V 4 bases and J 8 bases, with 15 bases left between them. The germline V gene has CDR1 GTSNPN and CDR2 SVGIG (reference sequence). CDR3 length equals 13 residues. Whole-study results and caveats: An expected dependence of interdonor clonotype sharing on sequencing depth was noted.

This clone was recorded once. Its antigen is not identified. J is TRBJ2-4 and V is TRBV30, with D possibly being TRBD2 (6 bases). The origin of this receptor is a young man in good health. Some clones in this sample may be carry-over from other donors' samples. Material for sequencing was memory CD4+ T cells from PBMCs. Subset meaning: CD45RA-negative fraction. The CDR3 loop is CAWTSSGGYIQYF. Written as DNA, the CDR3 is TGTGCCTGGACCTCCAGTGGGGGGTACATTCAGTACTTC.